A selection of T cell receptor beta chains follows, all from one sample in a study of control samples from healthy donors and cancer patients. Profiled with immunoSEQ multiplex PCR; TCRdb holds only in-frame clones, not every one. The profile shows 55,000 to 65,000 clones, approximately 87% of them singletons. Sequencing input: PBMCs. The receptors stem from a woman aged 60 to 75 with lung cancer. The CDR3 runs from the conserved cysteine through the conserved F or W. The D gene is left open where the match is weak. A clone size is listed for some rows: how often the clone was seen (once, few, many), or a class if it is expanded.

D,V,size,J,DNA,CDR3
TRBD1,TRBV6-5,-,TRBJ1-5,TGTGCCAGCAGCCCCTGGACAGGGCTCGAGCCCCAGCATTTT,CASSPWTGLEPQHF
TRBD1,TRBV5-1,-,TRBJ2-7,TGCGCCAGCAGCTTGCCGCAGGGGGTAGGCGACGAGCAGTACTTC,CASSLPQGVGDEQYF
-,TRBV27,few,TRBJ2-7,TGTGCCAGCAGCCGTGACAGGAACTCCTACGAGCAGTACTTC,CASSRDRNSYEQYF
-,TRBV5-1,once,TRBJ2-7,TGCGCCAGCAGTTCGGACCCTACCTACGAGCAGTACTTC,CASSSDPTYEQYF
TRBD2,TRBV27,few,TRBJ2-1,TGTGCCAGCAGTTTTATCGAGACTAGCGGGAGTATCGGGTTGAAGAATGAGCAGTTCTTC,CASSFIETSGSIGLKNEQFF
TRBD1,TRBV2,once,TRBJ1-1,TGTGCCAGCATCCAGGGGGGCGCAGGTAAAGAAGCTTTCTTT,CASIQGGAGKEAFF
TRBD1,TRBV4-1,-,TRBJ2-4,TGCGCCAGCAGCCAAGACCCCACTGGGACAGTAACCAAAAACATTCAGTACTTC,CASSQDPTGTVTKNIQYF
-,TRBV12-2,-,TRBJ2-7,TGTGCAAGTCGCTTTCGAGATACTAGCGGGGGGGTCAACGAGCAGTACTTC,CASRFRDTSGGVNEQYF
-,TRBV18,-,TRBJ1-2,TGTGCCAGCTCACCCCAAAATACGGACATTCATGGCTACACCTTC,CASSPQNTDIHGYTF
-,TRBV5-1,-,TRBJ1-1,TGCGCCAGCAGCCCGGACGCTCGGACAGTGAACACTGAAGCTTTCTTT,CASSPDARTVNTEAFF
-,TRBV27,-,TRBJ1-1,TGTGCCAGCAGTTTAAAACTGACCAACACTGAAGCTTTCTTT,CASSLKLTNTEAFF
-,TRBV18,-,TRBJ2-3,TGTGCCAGCTCACCACCGGTACGGGAGTATACGCAGTATTTT,CASSPPVREYTQYF
-,TRBV19,-,TRBJ1-4,TGTGCCAGTAGTATCACCGGCGGAGGCAGGGCTAATGAAAAACTGTTTTTT,CASSITGGGRANEKLFF
-,TRBV5-1,-,TRBJ2-1,TGCGCCAGCAGCTTCAGCTCTCAGGCCCTGTCGGGGAATGAGCAGTTCTTC,CASSFSSQALSGNEQFF
TRBD2,TRBV4-1,-,TRBJ2-3,TGCGCCAGCAGCCAAGATTCAGCGGGAGGAAGTTTTCGTACGCAGTATTTT,CASSQDSAGGSFRTQYF
-,TRBV29-1,once,TRBJ2-2,TGCAGCGTTGAAGTTCACACCGGGGAGCTGTTTTTT,CSVEVHTGELFF
TRBD1,TRBV7-2,-,TRBJ2-7,TGTGCCAGCAGCTTAGCCTGGGACAGCAGATACGAGCAGTACTTC,CASSLAWDSRYEQYF
-,TRBV2,-,TRBJ1-4,TGTGCCAGCAGTGTACGGGCAGGGATCTCAACTAATGAAAAACTGTTTTTT,CASSVRAGISTNEKLFF
-,TRBV5-1,once,TRBJ2-1,TGCGCCAGCAATGTAGCGGACCAGGAGCAGTTCTTC,CASNVADQEQFF
TRBD2,TRBV5-1,-,TRBJ2-3,TGCGCCAGCAGCGTAGCGGGGGGCACAGATACGCAGTATTTT,CASSVAGGTDTQYF
-,TRBV4-1,-,TRBJ1-6,TGCGCCAGCAGCCAAGCAAATTCACCCCTCCACTTT,CASSQANSPLHF
TRBD1,TRBV18,-,TRBJ2-1,TGTGCCAGCTCACCTCTGACAGGGGTCGGAGAGCAGTTCTTC,CASSPLTGVGEQFF
TRBD1,TRBV5-4,-,TRBJ2-1,TGTGCCAGCAGCTTACAGGGGTCCTACAATGAGCAGTTCTTC,CASSLQGSYNEQFF
TRBD2,TRBV7-2,-,TRBJ2-7,TGTGCCAGCAGCGGCAGACTAGCGGGAGTCGTCTACGAGCAGTACTTC,CASSGRLAGVVYEQYF
-,TRBV2,-,TRBJ2-3,TGTGCCAGCAGGGACTCCCGGGTGGATACGCAGTATTTT,CASRDSRVDTQYF
TRBD1,TRBV6-5,-,TRBJ1-2,TGTGCCAGCAGAAGGACAGGGGGCGTTTATGGCTACACCTTC,CASRRTGGVYGYTF
-,TRBV7-6,once,TRBJ1-4,TGTGCCAGCAGCTTAGCCCGTGTAGGAAGGAATGAAAAACTGTTTTTT,CASSLARVGRNEKLFF
-,TRBV18,once,TRBJ2-7,TGTGCCAGCTCACCGTCTCCAAGCGCCTACGAGCAGTACTTC,CASSPSPSAYEQYF
-,TRBV21-1,-,TRBJ2-5,TGTGCCAGCGGTCCGGCAGGGCAAGCGGAGACCCAGTACTTC,CASGPAGQAETQYF
TRBD1,TRBV2,few,TRBJ1-5,TGTGCCAGCAGTGAAGACGGACAGGGAAATCAGCCCCAGCATTTT,CASSEDGQGNQPQHF
-,TRBV9,-,TRBJ2-3,TGTGCCAGCAGCGCGAAGGCACTTTCTGGCACAGATACGCAGTATTTT,CASSAKALSGTDTQYF
-,TRBV30,-,TRBJ1-5,TGTGCCTGGAGTGTAGCAGGGTCCAGCAATCAGCCCCAGCATTTT,CAWSVAGSSNQPQHF
-,TRBV24-1,-,TRBJ2-3,TGTGCCACCAGTGATTTGTGGGGGGCCGGAGATACGCAGTATTTT,CATSDLWGAGDTQYF
-,TRBV29-1,-,TRBJ1-5,TGCAGCGTTGAAGCCGGGGGCGGTCAGCCCCAGCATTTT,CSVEAGGGQPQHF
TRBD1,TRBV28,-,TRBJ1-6,TGTGCCAGCACCCTCGGGACAGCCTATTCACCCCTCCACTTT,CASTLGTAYSPLHF
-,TRBV5-4,-,TRBJ1-1,TGTGCCAGCAGCTTGGGATCGACTGAAGCTTTCTTT,CASSLGSTEAFF
-,TRBV6-5,few,TRBJ1-1,TGTGCCAGCAGGGACTCCAGCAGGAACACTGAAGCTTTCTTT,CASRDSSRNTEAFF
TRBD2,TRBV3-1/TRBV3-2,-,TRBJ2-1,TGTGCCAGCAGCTACGGACTAGCGACGGGGAATGAGCAGTTCTTC,CASSYGLATGNEQFF
-,TRBV7-9,-,TRBJ1-4,TGTGCCAGCAGCTCGGGCCTCGGACAGGAAAAACTGTTTTTT,CASSSGLGQEKLFF
-,TRBV27,few,TRBJ2-5,TGTGCCAGCAGTTTAAATCGGGGTCAAGAGACCCAGTACTTC,CASSLNRGQETQYF
-,TRBV7-9,-,TRBJ1-2,TGTGCCAGCAGCTTAGAGGCAGGGGTCTATGGCTACACCTTC,CASSLEAGVYGYTF
TRBD1,TRBV7-2,-,TRBJ2-5,TGTGCCAGCAGCTTAGGGACAGGGGGAGAGACCCAGTACTTC,CASSLGTGGETQYF
TRBD1,TRBV3-1/TRBV3-2,once,TRBJ1-4,TGTGCCAGCAGCCAAGATACGACAGGGACCAAACTGTTTTTT,CASSQDTTGTKLFF
TRBD2,TRBV6-1,-,TRBJ2-7,TGTGCCAGCAGTGAATTGACTAGCGGGTCCTACGAGCAGTACTTC,CASSELTSGSYEQYF
-,TRBV4-1,-,TRBJ2-7,TGCGCCAGCAGCCAAGATTCGGGTTTCGCCTACGAGCAGTACTTC,CASSQDSGFAYEQYF
TRBD1,TRBV10-3,-,TRBJ1-2,TGTGCCACCACCGGGACAGGGGAGGGCTATGGCTACACCTTC,CATTGTGEGYGYTF
TRBD1,TRBV5-1,-,TRBJ2-2,TGCGCCAGCAGCTTACGACAGGGGGCGGGCACCGGGGAGCTGTTTTTT,CASSLRQGAGTGELFF
TRBD1,TRBV9,-,TRBJ1-5,TGTGCCAGCAGCGCGACAGGGTTTAATCAGCCCCAGCATTTT,CASSATGFNQPQHF
-,TRBV5-4,-,TRBJ2-3,TGTGCCAGCAGCTCGGTCAGGGGTAGCACAGATACGCAGTATTTT,CASSSVRGSTDTQYF
-,TRBV6-5,-,TRBJ1-1,TGTGCCAGCAGTTATATGTTTTCGACAGACACTGAAGCTTTCTTT,CASSYMFSTDTEAFF
TRBD1,TRBV28,once,TRBJ2-7,TGTGCCAGCAGCACTACAGGGGGCTCCTACGAGCAGTACTTC,CASSTTGGSYEQYF